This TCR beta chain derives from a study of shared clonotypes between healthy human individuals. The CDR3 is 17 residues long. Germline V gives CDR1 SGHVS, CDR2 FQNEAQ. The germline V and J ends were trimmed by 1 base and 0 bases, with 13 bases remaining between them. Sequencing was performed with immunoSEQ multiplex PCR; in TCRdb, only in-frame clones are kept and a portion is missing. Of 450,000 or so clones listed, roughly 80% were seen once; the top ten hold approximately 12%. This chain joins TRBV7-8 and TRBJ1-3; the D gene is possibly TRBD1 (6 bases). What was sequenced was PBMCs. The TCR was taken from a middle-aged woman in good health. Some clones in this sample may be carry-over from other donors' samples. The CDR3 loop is CASSLGGKGDSGNTIYF. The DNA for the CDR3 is TGTGCCAGCAGCTTAGGCGGGAAGGGGGACTCTGGAAACACCATATATTTT.